This TCR beta chain was sequenced during a study of blood T cell repertoires in COVID-19. Study-level background: Sites across the United States, Italy and Spain contributed samples from acute and convalescent COVID-19.

Methods used by the authors: Reference gene primer amplification yielded estimated nucleated cell counts. Generated by immunoSEQ multiplex PCR, the TCRdb table keeps only in-frame clones and is missing some. V, J and clone size were drawn from that table, and D and trimming were deduced from the DNA. The data hold about 250,000 clones, with about four fifths observed a single time. Trimming cost V 0 bases and J 5 bases; bases outside gene matches: 14. The CDR3 has 19 amino acids. The germline V gene has CDR1 SGHDN and CDR2 FVKESK. The gene calls are TRBV14 and TRBJ2-5, with TRBD1 matching 11 bases. Sequencing input: peripheral blood. This receptor was obtained from a woman between 40 and 50 years old who had recovered from COVID-19. The CDR3 is CASSQESGTGGPPVETQYF. The CDR3 bases are TGTGCCAGCAGCCAAGAATCGGGGACAGGGGGTCCCCCCGTCGAGACCCAGTACTTC.